This T cell receptor (beta chain) was captured by sequencing in a study of blood T cell repertoires in COVID-19. The wider study: Sites in the United States, Italy and Spain provided acute and convalescent COVID-19 samples. The cDNA or gDNA used as material had been derived from T cells, B-cell-depleted T cells, or PBMCs.

Germline values: CDR1 LGHDT, CDR2 YNNKEL (reference sequence). CDR3 length: 15 residues. V lost 0 bases and J lost 4, with 10 bases in between. Cohort 3 donors were reported recovered after two negative PCRs, clearance, or symptom resolution. Profiling relied on immunoSEQ multiplex PCR, and the TCRdb table lists in-frame clones only, not all of them. The sample has about 290,000 clones, around 90% seen once. J is TRBJ1-5 and V is TRBV3-1 (or the pseudogene TRBV3-2); D uncertain. The clonotype originates from a woman aged 40 to 49 who had recovered from COVID-19. The source material was PBMCs or T cells enriched from blood (not recorded which). The CDR3 sequence is CASSQDLEANQPQHF. In DNA form, the CDR3 reads TGTGCCAGCAGCCAAGATCTCGAGGCGAATCAGCCCCAGCATTTT.